This TCR beta chain originates from a study of regulatory T cells in long-lasting Graves disease. Study as a whole: Over 5 years on antithyroid drugs plus positive TSH receptor antibodies marked Graves' disease as persistent.

Researchers made TCR beta libraries by using iRepertoire HTBI primers and running Arm-PCR on CDR3 regions. Via MiXCR, TCRdb re-called the multiplex PCR reads, giving one row per CDR3 protein. The sample includes approximately 380,000 distinct CDR3 sequences, under 25% of them seen just once. Noted time point: persistent/refractory GD, antithyroid drugs over 5 years with positive TRAb. The TCR library was prepared using RNA isolated from PBMCs. Overall study findings and caveats: Persistent Graves' patients showed reduced TCR diversity versus newly diagnosed patients. Among persistent patients, a larger number of public clonotypes were shared (around 2,700) than among newly diagnosed patients (under 1,000). Favored usage of TRBV28, TRBJ1-2 and TRBJ2-5 was recorded in persistent disease.

Comment on this clonotype: Antigen: not known.

V shed 4 bases, J shed 3 bases, and the junction held 8 bases outside the gene matches. The CDR3 consists of 16 residues. Germline V gene lookup returns CDR1 SQVTM and CDR2 ANQGSEA. The receptor was derived from a female donor with Graves disease. The sequences come from peripheral blood mononuclear cells (PBMCs), collected when the disease was refractory, from a patient treated with antithyroid drugs. The gene calls are TRBV29-1 and TRBJ2-7; 14 positions match TRBD2. The CDR3 bases are TGCAGCGTTGTAGGAGGGACTAGCGGGAGAGTCTACGAGCAGTACTTC. Translation: CSVVGGTSGRVYEQYF.